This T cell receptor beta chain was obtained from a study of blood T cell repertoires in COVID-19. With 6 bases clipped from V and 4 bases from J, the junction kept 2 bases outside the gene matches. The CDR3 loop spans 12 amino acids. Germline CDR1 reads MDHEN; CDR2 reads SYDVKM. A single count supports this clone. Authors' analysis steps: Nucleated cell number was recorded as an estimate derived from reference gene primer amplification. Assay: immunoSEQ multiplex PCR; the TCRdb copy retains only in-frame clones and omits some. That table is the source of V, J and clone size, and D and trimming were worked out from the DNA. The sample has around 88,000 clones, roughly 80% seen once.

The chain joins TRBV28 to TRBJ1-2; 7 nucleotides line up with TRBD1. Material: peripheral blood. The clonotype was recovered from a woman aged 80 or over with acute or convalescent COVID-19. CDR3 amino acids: CASSNRGYGYTF. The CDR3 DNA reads TGTGCCAGCAGCAACAGGGGCTATGGCTACACCTTC.